This TCR beta chain was sequenced during a study of shared clonotypes between healthy human individuals. Overall study results and limits: Sequencing depth was expected to affect clonotype sharing among donors. Donors were few, which limited the genetic and exposure-history diversity represented.

The CDR3 sequence is 15 residues long. Germline CDR1 reads SGHTS; CDR2 reads YDEGEE. J gave up 8 bases and V 2 bases, and 7 bases lay outside the gene matches. Using approximately 200 ng DNA, approximately 30,000 T cell genomes, the sorted-subset replicate PCRs were run. Sequencing used immunoSEQ multiplex PCR; TCRdb keeps in-frame clones, though not all of them. The table has about 2.5 million clones, roughly 90% seen once. Concerning this clone itself: Its target is unknown.

The specimen was naive CD4+ T cells from PBMCs. Subset specified: CD45RA+ positively selected. J is TRBJ1-4 and V is TRBV5-8, with 9 nucleotides matching TRBD1. The TCR was taken from a young man in good health. Some clones in this sample may be carry-over from other donors' samples. This CDR3 reads CASSFRGTGQEKLFF. CDR3 nucleotides: TGTGCCAGCAGCTTTAGGGGGACAGGGCAGGAAAAACTGTTTTTT.